These 10 T cell receptor beta chains were all obtained from the same sample, sequenced in a study of T cells in Graves' hyperthyroidism and ophthalmopathy. Regions amplified from RNA transcripts were the TCR beta CDR3 regions. The HTBI primer set was used in a first-round RT-PCR of the TCR CDR3. TCRdb recomputed calls from the multiplex PCR reads with MiXCR, one row per CDR3 protein. The repertoire includes about half a million distinct CDR3 sequences, roughly a sixth of them detected once, and 25% to 30% sits in the top ten. The sample was blood. The receptors originated from a woman in her thirties with Graves' ophthalmopathy.

The chain is built from TRBV4-2 and TRBJ2-5, with TRBD2 matching over 9 bases. Germline assignment: CDR1 LGHNA and CDR2 YNFKEQ. V trimming: 1 base; J trimming: 2 bases; junction bases outside the gene matches: 5. The CDR3 length is 16 residues. CDR3 region: CASSQGGAGGQETQYF. The CDR3 DNA follows: TGTGCCAGCAGCCAAGGTGGGGCGGGAGGGCAAGAGACCCAGTACTTC.

The chain uses TRBV6-1 and TRBJ1-5; D is perhaps TRBD1 (6 bases). Germline CDR1 and CDR2: MNHNS and SASEGT. V lost 10 bases to trimming and J lost 0 bases, with 16 bases between them. The CDR3 has 15 residues. As DNA, the CDR3 is TGTGCCACCCGTACAACAGGGATTAGCAATCAGCCCCAGCATTTT. Translation gives CATRTTGISNQPQHF.

This clonotype was observed a few times. The rearrangement joins TRBV27 to TRBJ1-1; the D is unclear. Per germline, CDR1 MNHEY and CDR2 SMNVEV (reference sequence). Trimming removed 3 bases at V and 6 bases at J, with 11 bases between. The CDR3 totals 13 residues. The CDR3 here is CASSFNRMAEAFF. The CDR3 DNA is TGTGCCAGCAGTTTTAATCGAATGGCTGAAGCTTTCTTT.

This clonotype was seen only once. This could be a read error, since a much larger clone is one nucleotide away. V is TRBV7-9 and J is TRBJ2-4; D is perhaps TRBD2 (6 bases). CDR1 SEHNR and CDR2 FQNEAQ come from the germline V gene (reference sequence). This CDR3 region has 13 residues. The CDR3 reads CAGSLEGLNIQYF. In DNA, the CDR3 is TGTGCCGGCAGCTTGGAGGGCTTAAACATTCAGTACTTC.

This clonotype was seen ten or more times. The V and J genes are TRBV6-1 and TRBJ2-5; 8 bases fit TRBD2. Unmatched junction bases numbered 5, after V lost 6 bases and J lost 5 bases. The length of the CDR3 is 13 residues. CDR1 is MNHNS and CDR2 is SASEGT in the germline V gene. For the CDR3, the DNA is TGTGCCAGCAGAGAGACGGGAGGGGAGACCCAGTACTTC. Protein: CASRETGGETQYF.

CDR3 amino acids: CASSSQGQEGGMLFF. The CDR3 DNA reads TGTGCCAGCAGCTCGCAGGGACAGGAAGGCGGGATGCTGTTTTTT. V usage is TRBV7-9 and J usage is TRBJ2-2; 8 bases line up with TRBD1. There are 15 residues in the CDR3. CDR1 SEHNR and CDR2 FQNEAQ come from the germline V gene (reference sequence). Trimming took 4 bases from V and 13 from J; bases not matched to a gene: 14.

This clonotype was counted only a few times. A much larger clone differs from this one at a single base, so this may be a read error. The chain employs TRBV29-1 and TRBJ2-7, with D unresolved. Deletions cut 4 bases from V and 0 bases from J, with 7 bases between. There are 12 residues in the CDR3. CDR1 is SQVTM, CDR2 ANQGSEA, per germline. In nucleotides, the CDR3 is TGCAGCGTTGGGGCTTTCTCCTACGAGCAGTACTTC. It specifies CSVGAFSYEQYF.

This clonotype appeared many times. The V gene is TRBV20-1, the J gene TRBJ2-7, with TRBD2 identical over 7 bases. The CDR3 is 15 amino acids. Germline CDR1 and CDR2: DFQATT and SNEGSKA (reference sequence). The junction had 9 bases not matched to a gene; V was cut back by 1 base and J by 3 bases. As DNA, the CDR3 is TGCAGTGCTAGAGGCCAGAGGACTAGTGGCTACGAGCAGTACTTC. As protein: CSARGQRTSGYEQYF.

In the case of this clonotype: A read error is possible here, since a much larger clone lies one base away. The gene calls are TRBV3-1 and TRBJ2-7, with D tentatively TRBD1 (6 bases). The germline CDR1 and CDR2 sequences are LGHDT and YNNKEL (reference sequence). The CDR3 contains 12 residues. Trimming removed 2 bases from V and 8 bases from J, with 10 bases in between. In DNA form, the CDR3 reads TGTGCCAGCAGCCAATTGAGGGACAAGCAGTACTTC. This encodes CASSQLRDKQYF.

The gene calls are TRBV9 and TRBJ2-4; TRBD2 matches 14 bases. Trimming cost V 4 bases and J 8 bases; bases outside gene matches: 8. There are 16 residues in the CDR3. Germline V CDR1 and CDR2: SGDLS, YYNGEE. CDR3 coding DNA: TGTGCCAGCAGCCCCCAGACTAGCGGGAGGGCTGACATTCAGTACTTC. Its translation is CASSPQTSGRADIQYF.